The sequence of this T cell receptor beta chain was determined in a study of cytomegalovirus exposure and HLA in healthy donors. Turning to the study itself: The 100 to 150 validation repertoires were reported in a later analysis to have been generated on the same platform as the roughly 700 first-cohort repertoires.

The CDR3 contains 16 residues. The V and J ends lost 5 bases and 3 bases respectively, with 14 bases between them. CDR1 SGHAT and CDR2 FQNNGV come from the germline V gene. The donors were in the approximately 120-subject validation cohort; that cohort was separate from the roughly 700-subject first cohort. The table came from immunoSEQ multiplex PCR; TCRdb's copy has only in-frame clones and leaves some out. The table has more than 120,000 clones, around nine tenths seen once. This chain joins TRBV11-2 and TRBJ2-6; maybe TRBD2 (6 bases). The source material was PBMCs. This clonotype originated in a man aged 18-30 years in good health and CMV-seropositive. The CDR3 region has the DNA TGTGCCAGCAGCCCATCGGCCGGGGGTGGGGCCAACGTCCTGACTTTC. It encodes CASSPSAGGGANVLTF. The entire variable domain, with the rest obtained from reference TRBV11-2 and TRBJ2-6, is as follows: EAGVAQSPRYKIIEKRQSVAFWCNPISGHATLYWYQQILGQGPKLLIQFQNNGVVDDSQLPKDRFSAERLKGVDSTLKIQPAKLEDSAVYLCASSPSAGGGANVLTFGAGSRLTVL.